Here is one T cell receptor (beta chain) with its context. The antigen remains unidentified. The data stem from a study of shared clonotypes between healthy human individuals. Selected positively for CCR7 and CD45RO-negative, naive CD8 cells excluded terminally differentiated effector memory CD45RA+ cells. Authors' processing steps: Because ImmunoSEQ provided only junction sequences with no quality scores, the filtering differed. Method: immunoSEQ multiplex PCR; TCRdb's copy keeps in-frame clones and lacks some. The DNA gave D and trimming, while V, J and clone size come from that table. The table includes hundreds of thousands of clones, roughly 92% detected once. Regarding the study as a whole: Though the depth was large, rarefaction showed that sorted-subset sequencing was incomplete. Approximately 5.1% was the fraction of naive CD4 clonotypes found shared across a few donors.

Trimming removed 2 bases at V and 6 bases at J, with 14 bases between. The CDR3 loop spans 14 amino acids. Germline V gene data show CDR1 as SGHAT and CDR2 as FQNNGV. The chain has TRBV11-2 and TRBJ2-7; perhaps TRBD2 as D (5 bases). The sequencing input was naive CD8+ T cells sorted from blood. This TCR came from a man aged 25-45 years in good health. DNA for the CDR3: TGTGCCAGCAGCTTACGTGGGAGTTGGAGCGAGCAGTACTTC. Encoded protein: CASSLRGSWSEQYF.